This passage covers 19 T cell receptor beta chains from one sample sequenced in a study of blood T cell repertoires in COVID-19. TCRdb's table, derived via immunoSEQ multiplex PCR, lists solely in-frame clones and lacks some. The data hold about 160,000 clones, with around 83% observed a single time. Sequenced sample: peripheral blood. Receptors originate from a woman aged 60 to 75 with COVID-19, enrolled during active disease.

The genes are TRBV7-9 and TRBJ1-2; TRBD1 matches 8 bases. The trim removed 5 bases at V and 6 bases at J, leaving 17 bases unmatched. The CDR3 is 17 amino acids. Germline V CDR1 and CDR2: SEHNR, FQNEAQ (reference sequence). CDR3 in DNA: TGTGCCAGCAGCCCCAACCCTGGGGCAGGGGGCGGAAATGGCTACACCTTC. It encodes CASSPNPGAGGGNGYTF.

The chain has TRBV23-1 and TRBJ2-7; 10 bases map to TRBD1. TRBV23-1 is an ORF, with its function uncertain. The V gene end was trimmed by 3 bases and the J gene end by 5 bases; junction bases not matched to a gene: 13. This CDR3 region has 17 residues. CDR3 nucleotides: TGCGCCAGCAGTCATACCCTTTTGGGGACAGGGGAGGACGAGCAGTACGTC. Amino acid sequence: CASSHTLLGTGEDEQYV.

A remark on this clone: Germline and junction disagree at one end, which may indicate a read error. The chain recombines TRBV5-1 with TRBJ1-3; TRBD1 might be the D (6 bases). The CDR3 length is 14 residues. The V gene's germline CDR1 is SGHRS and CDR2 YFSETQ. The CDR3 DNA follows: TGCGCCAGCGCACAACAGGGTCCTGGAGACACCATATATTTT. It is translated as CASAQQGPGDTIYF.

The gene calls are TRBV6-2 or TRBV6-3 and TRBJ1-4; D unresolved. The CDR3 has 11 amino acids. V was clipped by 2 bases and J by 8 bases, with 3 bases between them. From germline, CDR1 is MNHEY and CDR2 SVGEGT. DNA of the CDR3: TGTGCCAGCAGTTACGCGGAAAAACTGTTTTTT. This translates into CASSYAEKLFF.

This chain joins TRBV6-4 and TRBJ2-7, with D perhaps matching TRBD2 (6 bases). Germline CDR1 is MRHNA and CDR2 is SNTAGT. V was cut by 2 bases and J by 2 bases, with 13 bases left in between. The CDR3 sequence is 15 residues long. CDR3 region: CASSDPPGLTYEQYF. In DNA form, the CDR3 reads TGTGCCAGCAGTGACCCACCGGGACTCACCTACGAGCAGTACTTC.

This chain connects TRBV5-5 to TRBJ1-4; D is possibly TRBD1 (6 bases). Trimming pared 7 bases from V and 0 bases from J, leaving 16 bases between. Looked up from germline, CDR1 is SGHKS and CDR2 is YYEKEE (reference sequence). This CDR3 comprises 16 residues. The CDR3 DNA reads as TGTGCCAGCGGCCACCTGGGGGCTGCAACTAATGAAAAACTGTTTTTT. This encodes CASGHLGAATNEKLFF.

The V call is TRBV30, the J call TRBJ2-3, with a possible D match to TRBD2 (6 bases). The germline V gene has CDR1 GTSNPN and CDR2 SVGIG (reference sequence). Deletions cut 2 bases from V and 6 bases from J, with 9 bases between. This CDR3 is 12 amino acids long. The CDR3 spells CAWSLGGDTQYF. The CDR3 DNA reads TGTGCCTGGAGTCTAGGAGGGGATACGCAGTATTTT.

The V gene is TRBV25-1, the J gene TRBJ1-2, with 9 bases lining up with TRBD1. J lost 4 bases, V lost 5 bases, and 8 bases had no gene match. From germline, CDR1 is MGHDK and CDR2 SYGVNS. The CDR3 extends over 15 amino acids. The CDR3 sequence is CASSIRTGDGYGYTF. The CDR3 coding sequence is TGTGCCAGCAGTATACGGACAGGGGATGGCTATGGCTACACCTTC.

This clone was seen a single time. The chain recombines TRBV7-2 with TRBJ2-1; D is possibly TRBD2 (6 bases). Germline V gene sequence: CDR1 SGHTA, CDR2 FQGNSA. This CDR3 contains 15 residues. V gave up 4 bases and J gave up 0 bases, with 10 bases separating them. CDR3 in amino acids: CASSSGGPSYNEQFF. CDR3 DNA sequence: TGTGCCAGCAGCTCCGGGGGACCCTCCTACAATGAGCAGTTCTTC.

The rearrangement joins TRBV12-5 to TRBJ1-3; D is uncertain. Trimming stripped 4 bases from V and 7 bases from J, with 17 bases between. This CDR3 spans 15 amino acids. Germline values: CDR1 LGHNT, CDR2 FRNRAP. DNA for the CDR3: TGTGCTAGTGGTTCTTTATCGGTTTCAGGCAACACCATATATTTT. Translating it yields CASGSLSVSGNTIYF.

The chain recombines TRBV29-1 with TRBJ1-1; D is perhaps TRBD1 (6 bases). Per germline, CDR1 SQVTM and CDR2 ANQGSEA. The CDR3 sequence is 13 residues long. The V gene lost 7 bases and the J gene lost 0 bases, with 12 bases spanning the gap. This CDR3 is CSAQGSMNTEAFF. CDR3 nucleotides: TGCAGCGCACAGGGAAGTATGAACACTGAAGCTTTCTTT. Supplemented by reference TRBV29-1 and TRBJ1-1, the full variable domain reads SAVISQKPSRDICQRGTSLTIQCQVDSQVTMMFWYRQQPGQSLTLIATANQGSEATYESGFVIDKFPISRPNLTFSTLTVSNMSPEDSSIYLCSAQGSMNTEAFFGQGTRLTVV.

The chain combines TRBV19 with TRBJ1-1; TRBD1 is a possible D gene (6 bases). CDR1 and CDR2 from the germline V gene are LNHDA and SQIVND (reference sequence). The CDR3 runs 14 residues. The V and J ends lost 8 bases and 4 bases respectively, with 17 bases between them. The CDR3 loop reads CASQWAGDRTEAFF. CDR3 nucleotide sequence: TGTGCCAGTCAGTGGGCAGGGGATCGCACTGAAGCTTTCTTT.

The genes are TRBV3-1 (or the pseudogene TRBV3-2) and TRBJ2-3; 9 bases agree with TRBD1. The CDR3 covers 17 residues. J gave up 1 base and V 6 bases, and 11 bases lay outside the gene matches. Germline V gives CDR1 LGHDT, CDR2 YNNKEL (reference sequence). This CDR3 is CASRPGQGRIGTDTQYF. In DNA form, the CDR3 reads TGTGCCAGCAGACCCGGACAGGGGAGGATTGGCACAGATACGCAGTATTTT.

The chain couples TRBV28 to TRBJ2-7; a possible D gene is TRBD1 (6 bases). This CDR3 has 13 residues. CDR1 and CDR2 from the germline V gene are MDHEN and SYDVKM. Trimming removed 5 bases from V and 0 bases from J, with 8 bases in between. The CDR3 DNA reads TGTGCCAGCAGTCGGGACAACTCCTACGAGCAGTACTTC. Encoded protein: CASSRDNSYEQYF.

This chain connects TRBV5-1 to TRBJ2-7; TRBD1 agrees at 9 bases. Germline loops: CDR1 SGHRS, CDR2 YFSETQ. The J segment lost 0 bases and the V segment lost 4 bases, leaving 2 bases of the junction unmatched. The length of the CDR3 is 14 residues. CDR3 in DNA: TGCGCCAGCAGCGCACAGGGGGCCTCCTACGAGCAGTACTTC. Translation: CASSAQGASYEQYF. Together with reference TRBV5-1 and TRBJ2-7, the CDR3 gives the full variable domain: KAGVTQTPRYLIKTRGQQVTLSCSPISGHRSVSWYQQTPGQGLQFLFEYFSETQRNKGNFPGRFSGRQFSNSRSEMNVSTLELGDSALYLCASSAQGASYEQYFGPGTRLTVT.

The chain recombines TRBV9 with TRBJ2-1, with D tentatively TRBD2 (6 bases). V was pared by 0 bases and J by 4 bases, with 11 bases between. Germline V gene data show CDR1 as SGDLS and CDR2 as YYNGEE. This CDR3 region has 15 residues. The CDR3 DNA reads as TGTGCCAGCAGCGTAGAAGGAGGGAGTTACAATGAGCAGTTCTTC. Translating it yields CASSVEGGSYNEQFF.

This clone was found a few times. The chain joins TRBV30 to TRBJ1-3; 7 positions agree with TRBD1. This CDR3 region has 17 residues. J lost 0 bases, V lost 3 bases, and 11 bases had no gene match. Looked up from germline, CDR1 is GTSNPN and CDR2 is SVGIG (reference sequence). The CDR3 here is CAWSFGRTGNSGNTIYF. CDR3 DNA sequence: TGTGCCTGGAGCTTTGGCAGGACAGGAAACTCTGGAAACACCATATATTTT.

The rearrangement joins TRBV7-2 to TRBJ1-2; 7 bases match TRBD1. Germline values: CDR1 SGHTA, CDR2 FQGNSA. V was clipped by 5 bases and J by 12 bases; unmatched bases: 9. This CDR3 has 12 residues. CDR3 DNA sequence: TGTGCCAGCAGCCCCAGGACAGGTCGAAACACCTTC. It codes for CASSPRTGRNTF.

The chain joins TRBV10-2 to TRBJ2-2; 11 bases are shared with TRBD1. J lost 9 bases, V lost 3 bases, and 6 bases had no gene match. Germline V gene data show CDR1 as WSHSY and CDR2 as SAAADI. CDR3 length: 15 residues. This CDR3 reads CASSDGTGGRRELFF. The CDR3 nucleotides read TGCGCCAGCAGTGATGGGACAGGGGGACGGAGGGAGCTGTTTTTT.